The T cell receptor (beta chain) under discussion was sequenced for a study of early T cells in non-severe SARS-CoV-2 infection. Individual cDNA molecules received unique molecular identifiers. TCRdb re-called the 5' RACE reads through MiXCR, storing one row per CDR3 protein. The sample includes about 63,000 distinct CDR3 sequences, approximately 12% of them seen just once. This clonotype was recorded at least ten times. The CDR3 consists of 15 residues. The germline V and J ends were trimmed by 4 bases and 6 bases, with 17 bases remaining between them. Germline CDR1 is SGHKS and CDR2 is YYEKEE (reference sequence).

The material sequenced was whole blood. This rearrangement joins TRBV5-5 to TRBJ2-1, with D perhaps matching TRBD2 (6 bases). This receptor was obtained from an adult who was a healthcare worker with PCR-confirmed SARS-CoV-2 infection or an uninfected control (not recorded which). DNA for the CDR3: TGTGCCAGCAGCGTCGAAGCAGGGAGGTCCAATGAGCAGTTCTTC. Protein sequence: CASSVEAGRSNEQFF. Drawing the rest from reference TRBV5-5 and TRBJ2-1, the complete variable domain is DAGVTQSPTHLIKTRGQQVTLRCSPISGHKSVSWYQQVLGQGPQFIFQYYEKEERGRGNFPDRFSARQFPNYSSELNVNALLLGDSALYLCASSVEAGRSNEQFFGPGTRLTVL.